The T cell receptor beta chain described here comes from a study of PD-L1 blockade in urothelial cancer. Across the study: The median number of T cells present in blood samples was about 130,000.

Regarding the study as a whole: Tumor-associated blood clones were expanded more by durable-benefit patients at 3 weeks.

Time point specified: peripheral blood 6 weeks after treatment start. The assay was immunoSEQ multiplex PCR, and TCRdb's table has in-frame clones only and misses some. The sample holds tens of thousands of clones; around nine tenths are singletons and the top ten take 11%. With regard to this clone: No antigen is known for it.

This clonotype was sampled from a man aged 60 to 75 with urothelial cancer. The material sequenced was PBMCs, taken around atezolizumab (anti-PD-L1) treatment.

CDR3 sequence: CASSELGTGDEQYF. Written as DNA, the CDR3 is TGTGCCAGCAGTGAACTTGGGACAGGGGACGAGCAGTACTTC. The gene calls are TRBV2 and TRBJ2-7, with 10 positions matching TRBD1. The CDR3 has 14 amino acids. V gave up 2 bases and J gave up 5 bases; unmatched junction bases: 3. The germline CDR1 and CDR2 sequences are SNHLY and FYNNEI. The full variable domain, rest sourced from reference TRBV2 and TRBJ2-7, is EPEVTQTPSHQVTQMGQEVILRCVPISNHLYFYWYRQILGQKVEFLVSFYNNEISEKSEIFDDQFSVERPDGSNFTLKIRSTKLEDSAMYFCASSELGTGDEQYFGPGTRLTVT.